Below, 14 T cell receptor beta chains from the same sample are listed, as sequenced in a study of shared clonotypes between healthy human individuals. Profiled with immunoSEQ multiplex PCR; TCRdb holds only in-frame clones, not every one. Of over 2 million clones listed, around 90% are singletons. The sequenced material came from naive CD4+ T cells from PBMCs. This sample's subset: CD45RA+ positively selected. The source of these receptors is a man younger than 30 in good health. Some clones in this sample may be carry-over from other donors' samples.

The chain joins TRBV10-2 to TRBJ1-1, with a weak D call TRBD1 (6 bases). V dropped 6 bases and J dropped 4 bases, with 12 bases sitting between them. Germline V gene data show CDR1 as WSHSY and CDR2 as SAAADI. The CDR3 is 13 residues long. The DNA for the CDR3 is TGCGCCAGCAGGGGGCCAGGGGCCACTGAAGCTTTCTTT. It codes for CASRGPGATEAFF.

The J gene is TRBJ2-3, the V gene TRBV6-5; the D gene is possibly TRBD2 (5 bases). Trimming took off 6 bases at V and 4 bases at J, with 11 bases between the two ends. The CDR3 covers 13 residues. The germline CDR1 and CDR2 sequences are MNHEY and SVGAGI. CDR3 coding DNA: TGTGCCAGCAGGACCGGCGGGTCAGATACGCAGTATTTT. Protein sequence: CASRTGGSDTQYF.

The chain has TRBV30 and TRBJ2-7, with D perhaps given as TRBD1 or TRBD2 (5 bases each). CDR3 length: 13 residues. Trimming cost V 2 bases and J 3 bases, with 11 bases left between them. Germline V gives CDR1 GTSNPN, CDR2 SVGIG (reference sequence). The CDR3 DNA is TGTGCCTGGAGTACTGGGACCCACTACGAGCAGTACTTC. It codes for CAWSTGTHYEQYF. The entire variable domain, with the rest obtained from reference TRBV30 and TRBJ2-7, is as follows: SQTIHQWPATLVQPVGSPLSLECTVEGTSNPNLYWYRQAAGRGLQLLFYSVGIGQISSEVPQNLSASRPQDRQFILSSKKLLLSDSGFYLCAWSTGTHYEQYFGPGTRLTVT.

The chain is built from TRBV5-4 and TRBJ2-2, with D tentatively TRBD2 (5 bases). The CDR3 sequence is 15 residues long. Looked up from germline, CDR1 is SGHNT and CDR2 is YYREEE (reference sequence). Trimming shortened V by 1 base and J by 5 bases, and 12 bases separated the two germline ends. The CDR3 spells CASSLYGIVTGELFF. CDR3 coding DNA: TGTGCCAGCAGCTTGTACGGGATCGTAACCGGGGAGCTGTTTTTT.

The chain carries TRBV28 and TRBJ1-4, with a weak D call TRBD1 (5 bases). The CDR3 is 15 residues long. Trimming took 5 bases from V and 3 from J, leaving 13 bases between them. Germline V gene sequence: CDR1 MDHEN, CDR2 SYDVKM. DNA for the CDR3: TGTGCCAGCAGTACCTCAGGGCTGGCTAATGAAAAACTGTTTTTT. Its protein is CASSTSGLANEKLFF.

J is TRBJ1-2 and V is TRBV5-6, with a tentative D call TRBD1 (6 bases). The germline V and J ends were trimmed by 3 bases and 8 bases, with 14 bases remaining between them. The germline CDR1 and CDR2 sequences are SGHDT and YYEEEE. This CDR3 has 13 residues. The CDR3 DNA is TGTGCCAGCAGCTCGACCTGGGACAAAGGCTACACCTTC. It specifies CASSSTWDKGYTF. Full variable domain (remainder filled in from reference TRBV5-6 and TRBJ1-2): DAGVTQSPTHLIKTRGQQVTLRCSPKSGHDTVSWYQQALGQGPQFIFQYYEEEERQRGNFPDRFSGHQFPNYSSELNVNALLLGDSALYLCASSSTWDKGYTFGSGTRLTVV.

With regard to this clone: Germline is not matched at one junction end, which may reflect a read error. The J gene is TRBJ2-7, the V gene TRBV2; tentative D call: TRBD1 (5 bases). Germline V gives CDR1 SNHLY, CDR2 FYNNEI. The CDR3 runs to 15 residues. The DNA for the CDR3 is TGTGCCAGCAAGGGGATGGGGCTAGTTTCCTCCGAGCAGTACTTC. This gives the protein CASKGMGLVSSEQYF. Full variable domain (remainder filled in from reference TRBV2 and TRBJ2-7): EPEVTQTPSHQVTQMGQEVILRCVPISNHLYFYWYRQILGQKVEFLVSFYNNEISEKSEIFDDQFSVERPDGSNFTLKIRSTKLEDSAMYFCASKGMGLVSSEQYFGPGTRLTVT.

The chain couples TRBV29-1 to TRBJ2-5, with no clear D. The V gene lost 1 base and the J gene lost 1 base, with 7 bases spanning the gap. The germline gives CDR1 SQVTM, CDR2 ANQGSEA. CDR3 length equals 13 residues. This CDR3 is CSVEVTVQETQYF. CDR3 coding DNA: TGCAGCGTTGAAGTTACAGTCCAAGAGACCCAGTACTTC.

A note on this clone: This sample also contains other DNA sequences that code for the same CDR3. The chain carries TRBV5-1 and TRBJ2-1; D call uncertain. V was shortened by 0 bases and J by 7 bases, with 11 bases between the two germline ends. The V gene's germline CDR1 is SGHRS and CDR2 YFSETQ. This CDR3 is 14 amino acids long. CDR3 DNA: TGCGCCAGCAGCTTGGGAGACCCCTCTAATGAGCAGTTCTTC. The encoded protein is CASSLGDPSNEQFF.

The chain employs TRBV6-1 and TRBJ2-3; D remains unclear. Germline CDR1 is MNHNS and CDR2 is SASEGT. Trimming took off 6 bases at V and 1 base at J, with 11 bases between the two ends. This CDR3 is built from 14 residues. Here the CDR3 reads CASRVGPGTDTQYF. DNA of the CDR3: TGTGCCAGCAGGGTAGGACCGGGCACAGATACGCAGTATTTT.

The chain recombines TRBV5-6 with TRBJ2-7, with 11 bases identical to TRBD2. V gave up 5 bases and J gave up 0 bases; unmatched junction bases: 1. The germline V gene encodes CDR1 SGHDT and CDR2 YYEEEE. The CDR3 contains 14 residues. The DNA of the CDR3 is TGTGCCAGCAGACTAGCGGGGGCCTCCTACGAGCAGTACTTC. Its protein is CASRLAGASYEQYF. Filled out from reference TRBV5-6 and TRBJ2-7, the complete variable domain reads DAGVTQSPTHLIKTRGQQVTLRCSPKSGHDTVSWYQQALGQGPQFIFQYYEEEERQRGNFPDRFSGHQFPNYSSELNVNALLLGDSALYLCASRLAGASYEQYFGPGTRLTVT.

V gene TRBV18 combines with J gene TRBJ2-7, with 12 bases matching TRBD2. The germline CDR1 and CDR2 sequences are KGHSH and LQKENI. V lost 3 bases to trimming and J lost 5 bases; unmatched junction nucleotides: 8. This CDR3 contains 16 residues. The chain's CDR3 is CASSPTSGSIVNEQYF. CDR3 DNA: TGTGCCAGCTCACCGACTAGCGGGAGTATAGTAAACGAGCAGTACTTC.

V is TRBV7-9 and J is TRBJ2-7, with D perhaps matching TRBD1 (7 bases). The CDR3 consists of 15 residues. In germline, CDR1 is SEHNR, CDR2 FQNEAQ (reference sequence). Trimming removed 5 bases at V and 5 bases at J, with 19 bases between. CDR3 residues: CASSRRSRGVDEQYF. In DNA form, the CDR3 reads TGTGCCAGCAGCCGAAGGTCCAGGGGGGTAGACGAGCAGTACTTC. Combining the CDR3 with reference TRBV7-9 and TRBJ2-7 gives the whole variable domain DTGVSQNPRHKITKRGQNVTFRCDPISEHNRLYWYRQTLGQGPEFLTYFQNEAQLEKSRLLSDRFSAERPKGSFSTLEIQRTEQGDSAMYLCASSRRSRGVDEQYFGPGTRLTVT.

The rearrangement uses TRBV27 and TRBJ1-1, with D maybe TRBD1 (6 bases). V was pared by 8 bases and J by 8 bases, with 15 bases between. This CDR3 contains 12 residues. CDR1 and CDR2 (germline): MNHEY, SMNVEV (reference sequence). The CDR3 reads CASGRTAGEAFF. The CDR3 DNA follows: TGTGCCAGCGGAAGGACAGCCGGAGAAGCTTTCTTT.